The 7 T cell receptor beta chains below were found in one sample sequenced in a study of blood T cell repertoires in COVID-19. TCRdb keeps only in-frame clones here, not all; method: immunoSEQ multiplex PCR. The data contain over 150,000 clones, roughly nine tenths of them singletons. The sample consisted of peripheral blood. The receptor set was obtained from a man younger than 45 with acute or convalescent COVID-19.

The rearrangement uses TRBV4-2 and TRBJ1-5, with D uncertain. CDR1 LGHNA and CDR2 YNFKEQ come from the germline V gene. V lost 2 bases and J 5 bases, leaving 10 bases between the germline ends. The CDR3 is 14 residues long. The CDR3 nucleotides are TGTGCCAGCAGCCAAAGAGGGAAGGATCAGCCCCAGCATTTT. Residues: CASSQRGKDQPQHF.

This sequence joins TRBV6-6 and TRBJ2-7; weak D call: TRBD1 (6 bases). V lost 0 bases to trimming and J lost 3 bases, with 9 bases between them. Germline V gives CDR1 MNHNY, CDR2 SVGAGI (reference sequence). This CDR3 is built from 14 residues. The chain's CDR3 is CASSYSSQGYEQYF. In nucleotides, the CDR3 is TGTGCCAGCAGTTACTCATCACAGGGCTACGAGCAGTACTTC.

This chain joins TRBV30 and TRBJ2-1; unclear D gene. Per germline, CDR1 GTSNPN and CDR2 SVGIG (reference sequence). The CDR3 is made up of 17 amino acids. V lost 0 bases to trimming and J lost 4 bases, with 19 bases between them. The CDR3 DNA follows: TGTGCCTGGAGTGTTCTTTCTAAACTATCAAGTTACAATGAGCAGTTCTTC. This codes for CAWSVLSKLSSYNEQFF.

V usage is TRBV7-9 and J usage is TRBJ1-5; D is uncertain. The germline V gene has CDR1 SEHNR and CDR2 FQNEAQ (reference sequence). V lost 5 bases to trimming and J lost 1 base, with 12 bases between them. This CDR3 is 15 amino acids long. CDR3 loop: CASSPESLSNQPQHF. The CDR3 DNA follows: TGTGCCAGCAGCCCGGAGTCCTTGAGCAATCAGCCCCAGCATTTT.

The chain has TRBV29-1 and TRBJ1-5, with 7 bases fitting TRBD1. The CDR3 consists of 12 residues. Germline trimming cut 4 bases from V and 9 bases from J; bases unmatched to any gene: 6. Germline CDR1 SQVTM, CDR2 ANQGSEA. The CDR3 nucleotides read TGCAGCGTTGGACAGGGTAATGCGCCCCAGCATTTT. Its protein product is CSVGQGNAPQHF.

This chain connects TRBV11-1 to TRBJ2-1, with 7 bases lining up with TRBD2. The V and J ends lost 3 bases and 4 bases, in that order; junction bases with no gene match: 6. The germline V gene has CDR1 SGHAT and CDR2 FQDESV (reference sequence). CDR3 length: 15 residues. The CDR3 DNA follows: TGTGCCAGCAGCTTTAACGGGGGGTCTTACAATGAGCAGTTCTTC. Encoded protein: CASSFNGGSYNEQFF.

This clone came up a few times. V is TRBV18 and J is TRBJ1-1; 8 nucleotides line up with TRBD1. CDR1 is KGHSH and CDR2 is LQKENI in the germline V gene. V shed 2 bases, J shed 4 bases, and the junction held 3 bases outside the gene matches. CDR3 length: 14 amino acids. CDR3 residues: CASSPTGGGTEAFF. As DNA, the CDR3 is TGTGCCAGCTCACCAACAGGGGGTGGCACTGAAGCTTTCTTT.